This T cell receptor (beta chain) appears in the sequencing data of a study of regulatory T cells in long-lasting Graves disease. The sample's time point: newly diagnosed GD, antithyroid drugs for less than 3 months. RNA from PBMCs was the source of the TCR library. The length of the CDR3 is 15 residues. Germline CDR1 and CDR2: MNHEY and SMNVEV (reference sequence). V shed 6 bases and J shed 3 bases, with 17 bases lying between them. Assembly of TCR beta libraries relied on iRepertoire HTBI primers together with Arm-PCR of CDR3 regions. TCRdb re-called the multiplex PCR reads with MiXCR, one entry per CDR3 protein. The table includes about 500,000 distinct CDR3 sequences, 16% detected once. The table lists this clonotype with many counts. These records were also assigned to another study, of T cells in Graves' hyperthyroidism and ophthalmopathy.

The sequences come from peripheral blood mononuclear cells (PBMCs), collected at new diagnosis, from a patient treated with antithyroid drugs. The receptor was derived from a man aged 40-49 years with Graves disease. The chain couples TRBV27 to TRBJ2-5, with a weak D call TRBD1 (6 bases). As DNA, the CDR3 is TGTGCCAGCAGACCCAACCCCGGACAGAAAGAGACCCAGTACTTC. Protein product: CASRPNPGQKETQYF.